One sample yielded the 27 T cell receptor beta chains listed below, sequenced in a study of cytomegalovirus exposure and HLA in healthy donors. Researchers ran the PCR with 60 Vbeta and 13 Jbeta primers. Clones were sequenced by immunoSEQ multiplex PCR, and TCRdb holds only the in-frame ones, with some missing. The sample includes 180,000 or so clones, over 80% seen only once; the top ten take roughly 1.4%. The sequenced sample consisted of PBMCs. The receptors originated from a girl under 18 in good health and CMV-seropositive.

With regard to this clone: One end of the junction varies from germline; a read error may be responsible. The rearrangement links TRBV6-6 to TRBJ1-3; D unclear. The CDR3 totals 14 residues. CDR1 is MNHNY, CDR2 SVGAGI, per germline (reference sequence). DNA for the CDR3: TGTGCCAGCAGTTCCAAGGGAGATGGATACACCATATATTTT. It yields the protein CASSSKGDGYTIYF.

This clone was picked up a small number of times. The chain employs TRBV6-5 and TRBJ2-7, with TRBD1 identical over 7 bases. CDR1 and CDR2 from the germline V gene are MNHEY and SVGAGI. V lost 4 bases to trimming and J lost 0 bases; unmatched junction nucleotides: 3. The CDR3 sequence is 14 residues long. Written as DNA, the CDR3 is TGTGCCAGCAGTTCGCCAGGGGGCTCCTACGAGCAGTACTTC. Translated, it gives CASSSPGGSYEQYF.

This clone has only a few counts. The chain couples TRBV19 to TRBJ1-1; the match to TRBD1 covers 7 bases. CDR1 is LNHDA and CDR2 is SQIVND in the germline V gene (reference sequence). The CDR3 runs to 14 residues. V was pared by 5 bases and J by 3 bases, with 6 bases of the junction left unmatched. CDR3 sequence reads: CASSLRDSYTEAFF. CDR3 DNA sequence: TGTGCCAGTAGTCTCCGGGACAGCTACACTGAAGCTTTCTTT.

The genes are TRBV5-4 and TRBJ1-4, with 7 positions matching TRBD1. The germline CDR1 and CDR2 sequences are SGHNT and YYREEE (reference sequence). CDR3 length equals 14 residues. Trimming removed 5 bases from V and 8 bases from J; junction bases left unmatched: 9. The CDR3 loop reads CASSPDRHREKLFF. CDR3 sequence (DNA): TGTGCCAGCAGTCCGGACAGGCATCGCGAAAAACTGTTTTTT.

This sequence joins TRBV18 and TRBJ2-2; tentative D call: TRBD2 (5 bases). Trimming removed 6 bases at V and 6 bases at J, with 17 bases between. The CDR3 totals 15 residues. Germline V gene lookup returns CDR1 KGHSH and CDR2 LQKENI. CDR3 sequence: CASSEYTLRAGELFF. DNA for the CDR3: TGTGCCAGCTCGGAGTATACACTGCGGGCCGGGGAGCTGTTTTTT.

The chain carries TRBV7-9 and TRBJ2-3; D may be TRBD1 (6 bases). The CDR3 sequence is 18 residues long. Germline V gene lookup returns CDR1 SEHNR and CDR2 FQNEAQ (reference sequence). V dropped 0 bases and J dropped 5 bases, with 21 bases sitting between them. The CDR3 reads CASSLAGLQGREGDTQYF. CDR3 coding DNA: TGTGCCAGCAGCTTAGCCGGTTTACAGGGACGCGAGGGAGATACGCAGTATTTT. Complete variable domain (other parts from reference TRBV7-9 and TRBJ2-3): DTGVSQNPRHKITKRGQNVTFRCDPISEHNRLYWYRQTLGQGPEFLTYFQNEAQLEKSRLLSDRFSAERPKGSFSTLEIQRTEQGDSAMYLCASSLAGLQGREGDTQYFGPGTRLTVL.

This clone appeared once. The chain uses TRBV5-5 and TRBJ2-7; TRBD1 is a possible D gene (5 bases). The CDR3 contains 15 residues. Germline assignment: CDR1 SGHKS and CDR2 YYEKEE (reference sequence). Trimming took off 2 bases at V and 3 bases at J, with 15 bases between the two ends. The CDR3 nucleotides are TGTGCCAGCAGCTTCTCCGGCACAGGAGACTACGAGCAGTACTTC. Encoded protein: CASSFSGTGDYEQYF.

The genes are TRBV27 and TRBJ2-3; perhaps TRBD1 as D (5 bases). V was clipped by 5 bases and J by 13 bases, with 19 bases between them. The CDR3 loop spans 13 amino acids. Per germline, CDR1 MNHEY and CDR2 SMNVEV (reference sequence). In DNA, the CDR3 is TGTGCCAGCAGTGTATGGTCTAGGGGTGGGGAGTATTTT. Encoded protein: CASSVWSRGGEYF.

This rearrangement joins TRBV5-1 to TRBJ1-1; D may be TRBD1 (6 bases). The CDR3 spans 14 residues. The germline V gene encodes CDR1 SGHRS and CDR2 YFSETQ. V shed 0 bases and J shed 8 bases, with 14 bases lying between them. CDR3 bases: TGCGCCAGCAGCTTGGCCTGGCGGACAGAAGAAGCTTTCTTT. It specifies CASSLAWRTEEAFF. Looking up the rest from reference TRBV5-1 and TRBJ1-1 gives the full variable domain: KAGVTQTPRYLIKTRGQQVTLSCSPISGHRSVSWYQQTPGQGLQFLFEYFSETQRNKGNFPGRFSGRQFSNSRSEMNVSTLELGDSALYLCASSLAWRTEEAFFGQGTRLTVV.

The chain links TRBV27 to TRBJ1-1; a possible D gene is TRBD1 (5 bases). Trimming shortened V by 4 bases and J by 5 bases, and 14 bases separated the two germline ends. The CDR3 is 14 amino acids. The germline V gene has CDR1 MNHEY and CDR2 SMNVEV (reference sequence). CDR3 region: CASSSRGLWTEAFF. CDR3 in DNA: TGTGCCAGCAGTTCCCGGGGGTTGTGGACTGAAGCTTTCTTT.

V is TRBV25-1 and J is TRBJ1-1; 10 nucleotides match TRBD1. This CDR3 has 14 amino acids. J was trimmed by 3 bases and V by 7 bases; bases with no gene match: 5. Looked up from germline, CDR1 is MGHDK and CDR2 is SYGVNS. This CDR3 reads CASIGDRGDTEAFF. The CDR3 DNA reads as TGTGCCAGCATTGGGGACAGGGGTGACACTGAAGCTTTCTTT.

The chain uses TRBV6-5 and TRBJ1-1, with TRBD1 identical over 9 bases. This CDR3 is 16 amino acids long. The germline gives CDR1 MNHEY, CDR2 SVGAGI. With V trimmed by 2 bases and J by 2 bases, 6 bases remained unmatched. The CDR3 bases are TGTGCCAGCAGTTACGGGTCGGGACAGGGTAACACTGAAGCTTTCTTT. Translated: CASSYGSGQGNTEAFF.

The chain uses TRBV4-1 and TRBJ2-1; TRBD2 aligns across 8 bases. In germline, CDR1 is MGHRA, CDR2 YSYEKL. The CDR3 is 18 residues long. V dropped 4 bases and J dropped 7; count of bases not matched to a gene: 18. The CDR3: CASSPAHGHWTSKNEQFF. The CDR3 DNA reads as TGCGCCAGCAGCCCAGCACATGGACATTGGACTAGCAAGAATGAGCAGTTCTTC.

The genes are TRBV7-9 and TRBJ2-7; no clear D. V shed 1 base and J shed 2 bases, with 12 bases lying between them. Germline-derived CDR1 and CDR2 are SEHNR and FQNEAQ (reference sequence). CDR3 size: 15 residues. The CDR3 sequence: CASSLETVTTYEQYF. The CDR3 DNA sequence: TGTGCCAGCAGCTTAGAGACCGTCACTACCTACGAGCAGTACTTC.

The chain joins TRBV7-6 to TRBJ2-2; D gene uncertain. V was pared by 4 bases and J by 5 bases, with 5 bases between. Germline CDR1 is SGHVS and CDR2 is FNYEAQ. The CDR3 is made up of 12 amino acids. CDR3 DNA sequence: TGTGCCAGCAGCTCTTTTACCGGGGAGCTGTTTTTT. Protein product: CASSSFTGELFF.

The V gene is TRBV11-3, the J gene TRBJ2-1; TRBD2 matches 10 bases. The V segment lost 5 bases and the J segment 9 bases; nucleotides outside the gene matches: 13. Germline CDR1 and CDR2: SGHNT and YENEEA. The length of the CDR3 is 16 residues. DNA for the CDR3: TGTGCCAGCAGCCGGTGGGGGCTAGCGGGAGATTCTGAGCAGTTCTTC. This encodes CASSRWGLAGDSEQFF.

A note on this clone: One junction end does not reproduce the germline sequence, and a read error may be involved. This sequence joins TRBV6-1 and TRBJ1-1; 10 bases agree with TRBD1. The germline CDR1 and CDR2 sequences are MNHNS and SASEGT. The CDR3 covers 18 residues. DNA of the CDR3: TGTGCCAGCAGTCAAGCCCCGGGACAGGGGAACATATACACTGAAGCTTTCTTT. Amino acid sequence: CASSQAPGQGNIYTEAFF.

This chain uses TRBV5-1 with TRBJ2-7, with TRBD1 as a possible D gene (6 bases). The germline CDR1 and CDR2 sequences are SGHRS and YFSETQ. The CDR3 has 15 residues. The V end was cut by 4 bases, the J end by 4 bases, with 18 bases between. The CDR3 DNA reads as TGCGCCAGCAGCCCTGGGCAGGGGTCGACATACGAGCAGTACTTC. Its translation is CASSPGQGSTYEQYF.

In its sample, this clone was seen once. The chain has TRBV19 and TRBJ2-7; 10 bases are shared with TRBD2. J lost 5 bases, V lost 2 bases, and 15 bases had no gene match. Germline lookup yields CDR1 LNHDA and CDR2 SQIVND (reference sequence). The CDR3 has 18 residues. CDR3 protein: CASSIPSGRKGRGNEQYF. The DNA of the CDR3 is TGTGCCAGTAGTATACCTAGCGGGAGAAAAGGAAGGGGGAACGAGCAGTACTTC.

In the case of this clone: Germline and junction disagree at one end, which may indicate a read error. The J gene is TRBJ1-3, the V gene TRBV4-1; tentatively, D is TRBD1 (5 bases). Germline loops: CDR1 MGHRA, CDR2 YSYEKL. The CDR3 spans 16 residues. CDR3: CANSPTRGETGNTIYF. DNA of the CDR3: TGCGCCAACAGCCCCACTCGGGGGGAAACGGGAAACACCATATATTTT.

This clone was seen a few times. The chain uses TRBV10-3 and TRBJ1-2; TRBD1 is a possible D gene (5 bases). Germline lookup yields CDR1 ENHRY and CDR2 SYGVKD. This CDR3 region has 13 residues. V was cut by 9 bases and J by 1 base, with 12 bases left in between. CDR3: CAILPGFNYGYTF. CDR3 nucleotide sequence: TGTGCCATTCTCCCAGGGTTTAACTATGGCTACACCTTC.

This chain links TRBV19 with TRBJ2-7; 7 positions agree with TRBD2. The CDR3 runs to 15 residues. The V segment lost 4 bases and the J segment 1 base; nucleotides outside the gene matches: 7. Germline V gives CDR1 LNHDA, CDR2 SQIVND (reference sequence). The CDR3 sequence is CASSSPSGSSYEQYF. The CDR3 coding sequence is TGTGCCAGTAGTAGTCCTAGCGGCTCGTCCTACGAGCAGTACTTC.

The chain combines TRBV5-3 with TRBJ2-1, with TRBD2 matching 9 bases. TRBV5-3 is an ORF for which the function is uncertain. The CDR3 consists of 16 residues. Trimming cost V 7 bases and J 4 bases; bases outside gene matches: 12. The DNA of the CDR3 is TGTGCCAGAGGCCCCCGGACTAGCGATCTATACAATGAGCAGTTCTTC. This sequence encodes CARGPRTSDLYNEQFF.

J is TRBJ2-1 and V is TRBV5-1, with D uncertain. The germline V gene has CDR1 SGHRS and CDR2 YFSETQ. V lost 0 bases and J lost 0, with 7 bases in between. CDR3 length: 15 amino acids. This chain's CDR3 is CASSLGTSSYNEQFF. CDR3 in DNA: TGCGCCAGCAGCTTGGGAACAAGCTCCTACAATGAGCAGTTCTTC.

V is TRBV5-1 and J is TRBJ1-2, with 9 positions matching TRBD1. This CDR3 has 21 amino acids. V shed 1 base and J 6 bases; nucleotides not matched to a gene: 25. Germline values: CDR1 SGHRS, CDR2 YFSETQ. The CDR3 sequence: CASSLKSSSLPLLGTGNGYTF. The CDR3 nucleotides are TGCGCCAGCAGCTTGAAGTCCTCTTCTCTGCCGCTATTAGGGACAGGGAATGGCTACACCTTC.

This clone came up a few times. V usage is TRBV27 and J usage is TRBJ2-1, with 7 positions matching TRBD2. Looked up from germline, CDR1 is MNHEY and CDR2 is SMNVEV (reference sequence). This CDR3 has 16 amino acids. The V and J ends lost 3 bases and 0 bases, in that order; junction bases with no gene match: 5. For the CDR3, the DNA is TGTGCCAGCAGTTTTGCCGGGACTACCTCCTACAATGAGCAGTTCTTC. Amino acids: CASSFAGTTSYNEQFF.

The chain employs TRBV6-4 and TRBJ2-1; a weak D match, TRBD2 (6 bases). Per germline, CDR1 MRHNA and CDR2 SNTAGT. V was clipped by 1 base and J by 2 bases, with 9 bases between them. This CDR3 contains 15 residues. This chain's CDR3 is CASSDWGGAYNEQFF. The CDR3 DNA is TGTGCCAGCAGTGACTGGGGCGGGGCCTACAATGAGCAGTTCTTC.